This passage covers 7 T cell receptor beta chains from one sample sequenced in a study of spatial heterogeneity in lung cancer. Sample time point: sample taken at primary tumor resection. Material for sequencing was whole RNA from tumor, nontumor lung or frozen PBMC, left unsorted. MiXCR, run by TCRdb on the 5' RACE reads, gives a single entry per CDR3 protein. The sample has tens of thousands of distinct CDR3 sequences, approximately 12% seen once. The source was PBMCs, collected at surgery. These receptors all come from a male donor with early-stage non-small cell lung cancer.

This clonotype has just a few counts. The chain recombines TRBV9 with TRBJ2-1; D call uncertain. V was shortened by 0 bases and J by 3 bases, with 7 bases between the two germline ends. There are 14 residues in the CDR3. Germline loops: CDR1 SGDLS, CDR2 YYNGEE. The CDR3 DNA sequence: TGTGCCAGCAGCGTAGTGGCTGTCTACAATGAGCAGTTCTTC. Translated: CASSVVAVYNEQFF.

The chain combines TRBV24-1 with TRBJ2-7; unclear D gene. The V end lost 9 bases, the J end lost 2 bases, and 19 bases lay between the germline ends. Germline lookup yields CDR1 KGHDR and CDR2 SFDVKD. The CDR3 runs 15 residues. CDR3 in amino acids: CATSSVAARPYEQYF. The DNA of the CDR3 is TGTGCCACCTCCTCGGTAGCAGCCCGCCCCTACGAGCAGTACTTC.

The chain combines TRBV10-3 with TRBJ1-5; no reliable D call. Germline CDR1 is ENHRY and CDR2 is SYGVKD. Between the trimmed V and J ends, which lost 0 bases and 6 bases, there was a span of 12 bases. CDR3 length equals 15 residues. CDR3 loop: CAISESRSGLQPQHF. The CDR3 DNA reads as TGTGCCATCAGTGAGTCAAGAAGCGGACTTCAGCCCCAGCATTTT.

This clonotype was detected ten times or more. The chain couples TRBV3-1 to TRBJ2-3, with D possibly being TRBD1 or TRBD2 (5 bases each). Per the germline V gene, CDR1 is LGHDT and CDR2 is YNNKEL (reference sequence). The length of the CDR3 is 15 residues. Trimming cost V 1 base and J 4 bases, with 12 bases left between them. CDR3 in DNA: TGTGCCAGCAGCCAAGGGGACGGCTCTCCAGATACGCAGTATTTT. Protein sequence: CASSQGDGSPDTQYF.

This clonotype was observed a handful of times. The chain employs TRBV12-3 or TRBV12-4 and TRBJ1-2; the match to TRBD1 covers 8 bases. This CDR3 has 16 amino acids. The V gene end was trimmed by 5 bases and the J gene end by 0 bases; junction bases not matched to a gene: 8. The CDR3 DNA sequence: TGTGCCAGCAGTCAACCGGGACAGGCTTCTAACTATGGCTACACCTTC. As protein: CASSQPGQASNYGYTF.

This clonotype was picked up a small number of times. The chain combines TRBV5-5 with TRBJ2-5; D call uncertain. Trimming removed 4 bases at V and 5 bases at J, with 18 bases between. Germline V gene data show CDR1 as SGHKS and CDR2 as YYEKEE (reference sequence). The CDR3 runs 15 residues. CDR3 amino acids: CASSPSPDVGETQYF. Written as DNA, the CDR3 is TGTGCCAGCAGCCCCAGTCCGGACGTGGGGGAGACCCAGTACTTC.

This clonotype has a handful of counts. The V gene is TRBV20-1, the J gene TRBJ1-6, with 7 bases that match TRBD1. Germline loops: CDR1 DFQATT, CDR2 SNEGSKA (reference sequence). The V and J ends lost 3 bases and 6 bases, in that order; junction bases with no gene match: 5. The CDR3 covers 14 residues. CDR3 residues: CSARRGGGNSPLHF. The CDR3 coding sequence is TGCAGTGCTAGGCGAGGGGGCGGTAATTCACCCCTCCACTTT.